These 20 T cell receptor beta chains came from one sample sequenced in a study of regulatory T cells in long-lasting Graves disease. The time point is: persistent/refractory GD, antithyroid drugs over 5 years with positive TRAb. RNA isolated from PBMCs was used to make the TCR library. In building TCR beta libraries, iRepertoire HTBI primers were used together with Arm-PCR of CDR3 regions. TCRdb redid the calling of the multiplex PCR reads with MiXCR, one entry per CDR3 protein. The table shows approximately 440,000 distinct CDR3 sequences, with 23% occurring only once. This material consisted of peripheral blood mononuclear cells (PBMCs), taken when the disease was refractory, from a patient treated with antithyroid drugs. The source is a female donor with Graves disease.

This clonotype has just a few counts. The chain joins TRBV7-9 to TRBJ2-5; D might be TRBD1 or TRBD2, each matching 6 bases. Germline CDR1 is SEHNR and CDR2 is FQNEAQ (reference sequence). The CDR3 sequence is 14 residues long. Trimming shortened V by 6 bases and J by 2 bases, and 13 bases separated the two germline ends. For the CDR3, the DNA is TGTGCCAGCAGTAGACCGGGGGCACAAGAGACCCAGTACTTC. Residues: CASSRPGAQETQYF.

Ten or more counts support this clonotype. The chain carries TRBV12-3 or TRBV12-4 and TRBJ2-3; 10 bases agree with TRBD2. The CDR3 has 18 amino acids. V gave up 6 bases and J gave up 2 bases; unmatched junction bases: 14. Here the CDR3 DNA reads TGTGCCAGCAGCCGCACCCCAGGGACTAGCGTTAACACAGATACGCAGTATTTT. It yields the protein CASSRTPGTSVNTDTQYF.

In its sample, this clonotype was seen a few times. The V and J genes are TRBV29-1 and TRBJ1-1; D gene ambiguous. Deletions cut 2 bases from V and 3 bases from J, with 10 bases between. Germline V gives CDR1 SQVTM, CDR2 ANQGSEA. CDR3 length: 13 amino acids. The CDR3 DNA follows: TGCAGCGTTGAATCTGAAGGCGACACTGAAGCTTTCTTT. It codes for CSVESEGDTEAFF.

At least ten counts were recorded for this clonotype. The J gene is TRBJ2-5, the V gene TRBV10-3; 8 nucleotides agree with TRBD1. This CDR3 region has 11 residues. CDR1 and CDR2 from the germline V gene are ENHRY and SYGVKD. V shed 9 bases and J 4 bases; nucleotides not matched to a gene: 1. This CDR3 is CAMGTGETQYF. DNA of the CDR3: TGTGCCATGGGGACAGGAGAGACCCAGTACTTC.

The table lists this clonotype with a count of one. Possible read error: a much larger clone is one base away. CDR3 bases: TGTGCCAGCAAGACAGGAATTCTTCATAGCGGAACTGGCGAGAAGTACTTC. Translated, it gives CASKTGILHSGTGEKYF. This chain connects TRBV28 to TRBJ2-5; the D call may be TRBD1 or TRBD2 (6 bases each). The CDR3 is 17 residues long. With 7 bases removed from V and 12 bases from J, the gap between germline ends came to 33 bases. In germline, CDR1 is MDHEN, CDR2 SYDVKM.

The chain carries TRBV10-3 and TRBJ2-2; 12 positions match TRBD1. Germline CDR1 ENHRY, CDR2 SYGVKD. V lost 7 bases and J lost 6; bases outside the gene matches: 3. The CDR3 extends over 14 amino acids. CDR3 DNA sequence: TGTGCCATCAAGGGACAGGGGGCATCCGGGGAGCTGTTTTTT. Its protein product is CAIKGQGASGELFF.

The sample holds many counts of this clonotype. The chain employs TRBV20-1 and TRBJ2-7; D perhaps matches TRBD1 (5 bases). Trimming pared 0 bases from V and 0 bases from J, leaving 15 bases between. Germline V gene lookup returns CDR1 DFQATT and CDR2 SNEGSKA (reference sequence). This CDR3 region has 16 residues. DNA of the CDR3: TGCAGTGCTAGAGATAATGACAGACTTTCCTCCTACGAGCAGTACTTC. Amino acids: CSARDNDRLSSYEQYF.

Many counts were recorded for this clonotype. CDR3 bases: TGTGCCAGCAGTGGGGCAAGAAGTTCCAATCAGCCCCAGCATTTT. This encodes CASSGARSSNQPQHF. The V gene is TRBV6-1, the J gene TRBJ1-5; D is undetermined. Germline lookup yields CDR1 MNHNS and CDR2 SASEGT. CDR3 length equals 15 residues. Trimming took 4 bases from V and 3 from J, leaving 13 bases between them.

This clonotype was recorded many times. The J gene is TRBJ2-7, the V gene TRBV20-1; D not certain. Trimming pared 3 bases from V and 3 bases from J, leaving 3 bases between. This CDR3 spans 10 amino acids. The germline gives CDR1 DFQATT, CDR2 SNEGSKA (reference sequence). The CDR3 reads CSASNYEQYF. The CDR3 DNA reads TGCAGTGCTAGTAACTACGAGCAGTACTTC.

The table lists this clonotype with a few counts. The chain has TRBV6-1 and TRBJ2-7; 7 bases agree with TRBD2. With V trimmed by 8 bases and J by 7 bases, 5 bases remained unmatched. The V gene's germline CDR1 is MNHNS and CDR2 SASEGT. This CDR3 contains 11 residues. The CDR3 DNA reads TGTGCCAGCGGTGCGGGAGTTGAGCAGTACTTC. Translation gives CASGAGVEQYF.

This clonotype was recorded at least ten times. CDR3 sequence: CATSRGGSNSPLHF. The CDR3 nucleotides read TGTGCCACCAGCAGGGGTGGGTCTAATTCACCCCTCCACTTT. The chain combines TRBV15 with TRBJ1-6; D is undetermined. The V gene lost 3 bases and the J gene lost 6 bases, with 9 bases spanning the gap. Germline CDR1 reads LNHNV; CDR2 reads YYDKDF (reference sequence). The CDR3 is 14 residues long.

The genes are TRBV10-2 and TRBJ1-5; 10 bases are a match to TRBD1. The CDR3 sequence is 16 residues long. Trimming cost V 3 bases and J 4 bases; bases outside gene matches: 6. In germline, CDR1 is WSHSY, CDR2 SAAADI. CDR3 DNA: TGCGCCAGCAGTGAAGCCGGGACAGGGGTAAATCAGCCCCAGCATTTT. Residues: CASSEAGTGVNQPQHF.

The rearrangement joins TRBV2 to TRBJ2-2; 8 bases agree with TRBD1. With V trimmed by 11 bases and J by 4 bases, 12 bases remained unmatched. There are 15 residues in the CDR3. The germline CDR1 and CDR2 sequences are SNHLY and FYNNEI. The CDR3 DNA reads TGTGCCGGAAAGGACCAGGACAGGGTCACCGGGGAGCTGTTTTTT. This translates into CAGKDQDRVTGELFF.

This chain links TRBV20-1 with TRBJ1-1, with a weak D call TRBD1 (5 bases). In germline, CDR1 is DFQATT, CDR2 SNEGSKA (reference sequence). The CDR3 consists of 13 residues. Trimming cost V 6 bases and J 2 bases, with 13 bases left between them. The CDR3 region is CSATDSKNTEAFF. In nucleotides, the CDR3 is TGCAGTGCAACAGACAGCAAAAACACTGAAGCTTTCTTT.

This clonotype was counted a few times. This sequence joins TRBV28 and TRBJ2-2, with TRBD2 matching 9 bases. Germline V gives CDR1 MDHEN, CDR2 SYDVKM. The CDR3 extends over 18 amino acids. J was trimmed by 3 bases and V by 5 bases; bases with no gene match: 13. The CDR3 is CASSTWVAGVPDTGELFF. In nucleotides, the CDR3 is TGTGCCAGCAGTACCTGGGTAGCGGGAGTTCCTGACACCGGGGAGCTGTTTTTT. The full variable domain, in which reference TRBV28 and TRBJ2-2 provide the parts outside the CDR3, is DVKVTQSSRYLVKRTGEKVFLECVQDMDHENMFWYRQDPGLGLRLIYFSYDVKMKEKGDIPEGYSVSREKKERFSLILESASTNQTSMYLCASSTWVAGVPDTGELFFGEGSRLTVL.

The DNA for the CDR3 is TGCGCCAGCAGCCATTCCCTGGCGGGAGGCGTGTACAATGAGCAGTTCTTC. This sequence encodes CASSHSLAGGVYNEQFF. The chain uses TRBV4-3 and TRBJ2-1, with 8 nucleotides matching TRBD2. The V gene's germline CDR1 is LGHNA and CDR2 YSLEER. The trim removed 3 bases at V and 4 bases at J, leaving 11 bases unmatched. The CDR3 consists of 17 residues.

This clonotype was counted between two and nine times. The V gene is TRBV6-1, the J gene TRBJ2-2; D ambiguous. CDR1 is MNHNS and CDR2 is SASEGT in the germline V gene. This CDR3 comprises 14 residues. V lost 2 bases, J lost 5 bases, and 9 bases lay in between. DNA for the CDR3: TGTGCCAGCAGTGAATCGGACCTAACCGGGGAGCTGTTTTTT. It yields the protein CASSESDLTGELFF.

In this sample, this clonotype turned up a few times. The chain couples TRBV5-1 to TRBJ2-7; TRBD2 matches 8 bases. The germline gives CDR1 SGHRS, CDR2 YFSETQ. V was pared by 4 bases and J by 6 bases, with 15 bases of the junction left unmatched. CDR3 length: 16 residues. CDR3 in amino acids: CASSPRVSGSQSEQYF. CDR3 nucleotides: TGCGCCAGCAGCCCCCGGGTGAGCGGGAGCCAAAGCGAGCAGTACTTC.

The CDR3, as DNA: TGTGCCAGCAGCTCGGGACTAGGCTTCTACAATGAGCAGTTCTTC. This gives the protein CASSSGLGFYNEQFF. This chain connects TRBV7-2 to TRBJ2-1, with 8 bases identical to TRBD2. The CDR3 runs 15 residues. V shed 4 bases, J shed 3 bases, and the junction held 5 bases outside the gene matches. Germline V gene lookup returns CDR1 SGHTA and CDR2 FQGNSA.

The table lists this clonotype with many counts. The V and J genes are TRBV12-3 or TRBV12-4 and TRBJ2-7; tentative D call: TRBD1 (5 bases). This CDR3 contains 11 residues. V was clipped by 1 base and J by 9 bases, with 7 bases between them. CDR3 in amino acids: CASSLGQPQYF. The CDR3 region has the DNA TGTGCCAGCAGTTTAGGACAGCCGCAGTACTTC.